One and the same sample provided the 30 T cell receptor beta chains below, sequenced in a study of T cell responses to AZD1222 COVID-19 vaccine. The table came from immunoSEQ multiplex PCR; TCRdb's copy has only in-frame clones and leaves some out. The sample includes roughly 150,000 clones, 92% of them seen just once. This sample comprised peripheral blood, obtained 28 days after the second AZD1222 dose. The source of these receptors is an adult who received the AZD1222 COVID-19 vaccine.

The chain uses TRBV5-1 and TRBJ2-7; 9 bases map to TRBD2. Germline CDR1 SGHRS, CDR2 YFSETQ. This CDR3 has 17 residues. The J segment lost 0 bases and the V segment lost 0 bases, leaving 7 bases of the junction unmatched. CDR3 in DNA: TGCGCCAGCAGCTTGGGTGCCCTAGCGGGGAGCTCCTACGAGCAGTACTTC. Amino acid sequence: CASSLGALAGSSYEQYF. Filled out from reference TRBV5-1 and TRBJ2-7, the complete variable domain reads KAGVTQTPRYLIKTRGQQVTLSCSPISGHRSVSWYQQTPGQGLQFLFEYFSETQRNKGNFPGRFSGRQFSNSRSEMNVSTLELGDSALYLCASSLGALAGSSYEQYFGPGTRLTVT.

V is TRBV5-6 and J is TRBJ2-7; possible D gene TRBD1, 5 bases. This CDR3 is 12 amino acids long. Per the germline V gene, CDR1 is SGHDT and CDR2 is YYEEEE. V was clipped by 6 bases and J by 6 bases, with 13 bases between them. The CDR3 reads CASTFQGAEQYF. Here the CDR3 DNA reads TGTGCCAGCACTTTCCAAGGGGCCGAGCAGTACTTC.

This clone has only a few counts. The chain couples TRBV9 to TRBJ2-1; no firm D call. CDR1 is SGDLS, CDR2 YYNGEE, per germline. This CDR3 spans 15 amino acids. V was cut by 4 bases and J by 7 bases, with 18 bases left in between. CDR3 in amino acids: CASSPSLRVGNEQFF. CDR3 coding DNA: TGTGCCAGCAGCCCCAGTTTAAGGGTGGGGAATGAGCAGTTCTTC.

This clone was picked up a small number of times. The chain combines TRBV23-1 with TRBJ2-1; TRBD2 might be the D (5 bases). TRBV23-1 is treated as an ORF (open reading frame) with a function not yet certain. V was pared by 8 bases and J by 5 bases, with 19 bases between. CDR3 length: 15 amino acids. In DNA, the CDR3 is TGCGCCAGCGGCTATAATCCGCGCGGGCACAATGAGCAGTTCTTC. This encodes CASGYNPRGHNEQFF.

The chain uses TRBV7-9 and TRBJ1-2; the D is unclear. The CDR3 is made up of 13 amino acids. The ends were cut back, 1 base at V and 8 bases at J, with 11 bases in the middle. Germline V gene sequence: CDR1 SEHNR, CDR2 FQNEAQ (reference sequence). The CDR3 DNA sequence: TGTGCCAGCAGCTTAGAGGCAGGAGGCGGCTACACCTTC. Translated: CASSLEAGGGYTF.

The chain combines TRBV24-1 with TRBJ2-3; 7 bases agree with TRBD1. The CDR3 has 17 amino acids. Germline loops: CDR1 KGHDR, CDR2 SFDVKD. The ends lost 4 bases at V and 1 base at J; junction bases unmatched: 10. As DNA, the CDR3 is TGTGCCACCAGTGACCCTACAGGGGATGGGGGCACAGATACGCAGTATTTT. This encodes CATSDPTGDGGTDTQYF.

The genes are TRBV6-1 and TRBJ2-5; 10 bases match TRBD2. The CDR3 covers 16 residues. Germline-derived CDR1 and CDR2 are MNHNS and SASEGT. V lost 4 bases, J lost 5 bases, and 10 bases stayed unmatched. CDR3 sequence reads: CASSALAGVNGETQYF. For the CDR3, the DNA is TGTGCCAGCAGTGCCCTAGCGGGGGTAAATGGGGAGACCCAGTACTTC.

The chain recombines TRBV7-9 with TRBJ2-1; D is uncertain. In germline, CDR1 is SEHNR, CDR2 FQNEAQ (reference sequence). CDR3 length: 12 residues. Trimming took 4 bases from V and 8 from J, leaving 9 bases between them. Here the CDR3 reads CASSSHIDEQFF. The DNA of the CDR3 is TGTGCCAGCAGCTCCCATATTGATGAGCAGTTCTTC.

This rearrangement joins TRBV6-5 to TRBJ2-7; 10 nucleotides align to TRBD1. CDR3 length: 14 residues. Germline CDR1 reads MNHEY; CDR2 reads SVGAGI. J gave up 3 bases and V 8 bases, and 7 bases lay outside the gene matches. The CDR3 sequence is CASGPGTGVYEQYF. In nucleotides, the CDR3 is TGTGCCAGCGGCCCCGGGACAGGGGTCTACGAGCAGTACTTC.

The chain joins TRBV30 to TRBJ1-5, with a weak D call TRBD1 (6 bases). CDR1 is GTSNPN, CDR2 SVGIG, per germline (reference sequence). CDR3 size: 14 residues. V dropped 3 bases and J dropped 5 bases, with 14 bases sitting between them. CDR3 DNA: TGTGCCTGGAGCACAGGGAGTGTGGATCAGCCCCAGCATTTT. It specifies CAWSTGSVDQPQHF. Combining the CDR3 with reference TRBV30 and TRBJ1-5 gives the whole variable domain SQTIHQWPATLVQPVGSPLSLECTVEGTSNPNLYWYRQAAGRGLQLLFYSVGIGQISSEVPQNLSASRPQDRQFILSSKKLLLSDSGFYLCAWSTGSVDQPQHFGDGTRLSIL.

The chain is built from TRBV19 and TRBJ1-2; no clear D. CDR1 is LNHDA, CDR2 SQIVND, per germline (reference sequence). V was clipped by 7 bases and J by 9 bases, with 18 bases between them. The CDR3 consists of 13 residues. In nucleotides, the CDR3 is TGTGCCAGTACCCCGGCATTACGGACGAGCTACACCTTC. Translating gives CASTPALRTSYTF.

This rearrangement joins TRBV4-1 to TRBJ1-1, with D uncertain. The CDR3 runs to 13 residues. The ends were cut back, 0 bases at V and 8 bases at J, with 10 bases in the middle. Per the germline V gene, CDR1 is MGHRA and CDR2 is YSYEKL. The CDR3 here is CASSQDLRVEAFF. Written as DNA, the CDR3 is TGCGCCAGCAGCCAAGATTTACGGGTGGAAGCTTTCTTT.

CDR3 protein: CASSPQVGPNQPQHF. In DNA form, the CDR3 reads TGTGCCAGCAGCCCTCAAGTGGGGCCCAATCAGCCCCAGCATTTT. The chain has TRBV9 and TRBJ1-5, with D possibly matching TRBD1 (5 bases). The germline V gene has CDR1 SGDLS and CDR2 YYNGEE. V was trimmed by 4 bases and J by 3 bases, leaving 14 bases between them. The CDR3 is made up of 15 amino acids. The whole variable domain, remainder taken from reference TRBV9 and TRBJ1-5, is DSGVTQTPKHLITATGQRVTLRCSPRSGDLSVYWYQQSLDQGLQFLIQYYNGEERAKGNILERFSAQQFPDLHSELNLSSLELGDSALYFCASSPQVGPNQPQHFGDGTRLSIL.

The chain uses TRBV27 and TRBJ1-1; a possible D gene is TRBD1 (6 bases). Germline V gives CDR1 MNHEY, CDR2 SMNVEV (reference sequence). The V gene lost 0 bases and the J gene lost 7 bases, with 15 bases spanning the gap. The CDR3 totals 15 residues. CDR3 nucleotides: TGTGCCAGCAGTTTATCACGGGGGCACGCCGATGAAGCTTTCTTT. Encoded protein: CASSLSRGHADEAFF.

The chain carries TRBV9 and TRBJ1-1; 8 positions agree with TRBD1. Germline-derived CDR1 and CDR2 are SGDLS and YYNGEE. The V gene end was trimmed by 0 bases and the J gene end by 6 bases; junction bases not matched to a gene: 7. CDR3 length equals 15 residues. The CDR3 here is CASSVGTGFGAEAFF. CDR3 DNA: TGTGCCAGCAGCGTAGGGACAGGGTTCGGGGCTGAAGCTTTCTTT.

The genes are TRBV25-1 and TRBJ2-1, with D tentatively TRBD1 or TRBD2 (5 bases each). Trimming left V 8 bases short and J 13 bases short, with 15 bases between. The germline gives CDR1 MGHDK, CDR2 SYGVNS. The CDR3 totals 11 residues. As DNA, the CDR3 is TGTGCCAGCCTTTTGAGGGGCACCCAGTTCTTC. Its translation: CASLLRGTQFF.

V gene TRBV9 combines with J gene TRBJ1-2; D remains ambiguous. From germline, CDR1 is SGDLS and CDR2 YYNGEE. Between the trimmed V and J ends, which lost 0 bases and 4 bases, there was a span of 4 bases. The CDR3 length is 12 residues. Here the CDR3 reads CASSVGPYGYTF. DNA for the CDR3: TGTGCCAGCAGCGTAGGTCCCTATGGCTACACCTTC.

The rearrangement joins TRBV5-1 to TRBJ2-5; maybe TRBD2 (7 bases). Germline values: CDR1 SGHRS, CDR2 YFSETQ. V was clipped by 0 bases and J by 2 bases, with 14 bases between them. The CDR3 loop spans 16 amino acids. The CDR3 spells CASSLDGRGPQETQYF. The CDR3 DNA reads TGCGCCAGCAGCTTGGATGGGCGGGGGCCTCAAGAGACCCAGTACTTC.

The gene calls are TRBV2 and TRBJ2-2; D call uncertain. This CDR3 contains 13 residues. Per the germline V gene, CDR1 is SNHLY and CDR2 is FYNNEI. Trimming left V 4 bases short and J 5 bases short, with 8 bases between. CDR3 protein: CASSVVQTGELFF. CDR3 nucleotides: TGTGCCAGCAGTGTGGTCCAAACCGGGGAGCTGTTTTTT.

The V and J genes are TRBV25-1 and TRBJ1-2; 7 bases fit TRBD1. J gave up 0 bases and V 0 bases, and 10 bases lay outside the gene matches. Germline lookup yields CDR1 MGHDK and CDR2 SYGVNS. The CDR3 runs 18 residues. CDR3 DNA: TGTGCCAGCAGTGAATACGGGACACAGGGGTTCGCTAACTATGGCTACACCTTC. Its protein product is CASSEYGTQGFANYGYTF.

V usage is TRBV10-1 and J usage is TRBJ2-5, with D possibly TRBD2 on 7 matching bases. The CDR3 is 16 residues long. CDR1 and CDR2 from the germline V gene are WNHNN and SYGVQD (reference sequence). The ends were cut back, 5 bases at V and 4 bases at J, with 20 bases in the middle. The CDR3 nucleotides are TGCGCCAGCAGTCCTGACGGCAGGGGAGGGATAGAGACCCAGTACTTC. It encodes CASSPDGRGGIETQYF.

This sequence joins TRBV9 and TRBJ1-6, with a weak D call TRBD1 (6 bases). The ends were cut back, 0 bases at V and 8 bases at J, with 21 bases in the middle. This CDR3 comprises 18 residues. Germline V CDR1 and CDR2: SGDLS, YYNGEE. CDR3 sequence: CASSVDPHLQGRDSPLHF. The DNA for the CDR3 is TGTGCCAGCAGCGTAGACCCCCACCTACAGGGACGGGATTCACCCCTCCACTTT.

Only one count was recorded for this clone. This sequence joins TRBV2 and TRBJ1-5; a possible D gene is TRBD1 (6 bases). The V gene's germline CDR1 is SNHLY and CDR2 FYNNEI. V was trimmed by 4 bases and J by 4 bases, leaving 14 bases between them. This CDR3 has 15 amino acids. CDR3 region: CASSAEQGMNQPQHF. CDR3 DNA: TGTGCCAGCAGTGCGGAGCAGGGGATGAATCAGCCCCAGCATTTT.

The chain links TRBV5-6 to TRBJ2-1; D call uncertain. The CDR3 totals 16 residues. V was cut by 0 bases and J by 0 bases, with 10 bases left in between. Germline V gene sequence: CDR1 SGHDT, CDR2 YYEEEE. Written as DNA, the CDR3 is TGTGCCAGCAGCTTGGCCACGGCCGCCTCCTACAATGAGCAGTTCTTC. Translating gives CASSLATAASYNEQFF.

This chain joins TRBV6-5 and TRBJ1-5; tentatively, D is TRBD1 (5 bases). V lost 0 bases, J lost 3 bases, and 9 bases lay in between. This CDR3 has 15 amino acids. Germline V gives CDR1 MNHEY, CDR2 SVGAGI. Here the CDR3 DNA reads TGTGCCAGCAGTTACTCTGGGGGTTTCAATCAGCCCCAGCATTTT. Protein sequence: CASSYSGGFNQPQHF.

The chain joins TRBV3-1 (or the pseudogene TRBV3-2) to TRBJ2-7, with 7 positions matching TRBD1. This CDR3 spans 17 amino acids. Germline CDR1 is LGHDT and CDR2 is YNNKEL (reference sequence). V was pared by 4 bases and J by 10 bases, with 22 bases of the junction left unmatched. The CDR3 is CASSLQHVGTALTRQYF. As DNA, the CDR3 is TGTGCCAGCAGCCTACAACATGTCGGGACAGCCCTTACGAGACAGTACTTC.

The chain joins TRBV5-1 to TRBJ2-5; D may correspond to TRBD1 or TRBD2 (5 bases each). CDR3 size: 14 residues. Germline V CDR1 and CDR2: SGHRS, YFSETQ. The V gene lost 0 bases and the J gene lost 5 bases, with 11 bases spanning the gap. CDR3 sequence: CASSLGDVRETQYF. CDR3 in DNA: TGCGCCAGCAGCTTGGGGGACGTCAGGGAGACCCAGTACTTC.

The chain couples TRBV5-4 to TRBJ2-2; D may be TRBD1 (6 bases). V was cut by 1 base and J by 0 bases, with 10 bases left in between. Germline V gives CDR1 SGHNT, CDR2 YYREEE (reference sequence). This CDR3 has 16 amino acids. Written as DNA, the CDR3 is TGTGCCAGCAGCTTGTGGGCAGGGGCGAACACCGGGGAGCTGTTTTTT. The encoded protein is CASSLWAGANTGELFF.

The V and J genes are TRBV19 and TRBJ1-1, with a weak D call TRBD1 (5 bases). The CDR3 has 14 amino acids. V lost 6 bases, J lost 1 base, and 12 bases lay in between. Germline-derived CDR1 and CDR2 are LNHDA and SQIVND (reference sequence). CDR3 in amino acids: CASSTGPKNTEAFF. The CDR3 region has the DNA TGTGCCAGTAGCACGGGACCTAAGAACACTGAAGCTTTCTTT.

The chain employs TRBV23-1 and TRBJ1-5, with 8 bases lining up with TRBD1. TRBV23-1 is known as an ORF, though its function is uncertain. The CDR3 sequence is 17 residues long. J was trimmed by 1 base and V by 0 bases; bases with no gene match: 5. The CDR3 sequence is CASSQSRDRGSNQPQHF. As DNA, the CDR3 is TGCGCCAGCAGTCAATCGAGAGACAGGGGAAGCAATCAGCCCCAGCATTTT.